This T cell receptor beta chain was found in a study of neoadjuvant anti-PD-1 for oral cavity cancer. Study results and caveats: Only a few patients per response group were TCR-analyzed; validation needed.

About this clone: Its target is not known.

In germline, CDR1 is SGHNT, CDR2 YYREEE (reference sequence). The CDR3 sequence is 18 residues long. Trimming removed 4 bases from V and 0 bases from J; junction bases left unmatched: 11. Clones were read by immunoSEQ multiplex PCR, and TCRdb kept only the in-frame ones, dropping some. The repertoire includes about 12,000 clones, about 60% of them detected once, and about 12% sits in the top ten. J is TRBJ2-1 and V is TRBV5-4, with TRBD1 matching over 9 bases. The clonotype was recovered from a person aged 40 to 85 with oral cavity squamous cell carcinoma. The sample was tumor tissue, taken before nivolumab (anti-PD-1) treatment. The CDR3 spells CASSPPPGTGSSYNEQFF. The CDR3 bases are TGTGCCAGCAGCCCACCGCCGGGGACAGGGAGCTCCTACAATGAGCAGTTCTTC.